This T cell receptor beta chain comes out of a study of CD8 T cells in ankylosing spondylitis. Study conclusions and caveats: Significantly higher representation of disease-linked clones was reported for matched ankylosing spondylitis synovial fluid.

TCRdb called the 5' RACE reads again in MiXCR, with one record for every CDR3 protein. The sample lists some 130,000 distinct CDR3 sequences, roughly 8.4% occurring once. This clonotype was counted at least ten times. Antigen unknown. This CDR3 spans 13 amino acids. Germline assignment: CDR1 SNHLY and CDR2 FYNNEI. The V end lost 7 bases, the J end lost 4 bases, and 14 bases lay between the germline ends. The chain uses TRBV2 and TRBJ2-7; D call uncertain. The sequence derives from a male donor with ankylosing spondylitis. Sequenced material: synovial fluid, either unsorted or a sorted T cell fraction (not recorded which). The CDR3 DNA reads TGTGCCAGCAACGGTGTCGGTGGATACGAGCAGTACTTC. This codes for CASNGVGGYEQYF.